This T cell receptor beta chain was captured by sequencing in a study of T cell repertoires in cytomegalovirus infection. Study-level information: Well-studied HLA-B-restricted epitopes and recently identified HLA-C-restricted epitopes of CMV were both used in the study. Signatures in public TCR beta sequences pointed to both CMV infection and matching HLA type.

Study-level results: There were carriers of CMV plus the relevant HLA, and cumulative public TCR beta family frequency identified them. HLA-C-restricted TCR beta clonotypes specific for CMV led the ex vivo response.

Via MiXCR, TCRdb re-called the reads, giving one row per CDR3 protein. The data contain about 270,000 distinct CDR3 sequences, 22% of them singletons. In regard to this clonotype: Antigen unknown.

Germline V gives CDR1 MNHEY, CDR2 SVGAGI. The CDR3 length is 14 residues. With 6 bases removed from V and 2 bases from J, the gap between germline ends came to 11 bases. The TCR comes from a human donor in good health (CMV status not recorded). Some clones in this sample may be carry-over from other donors' samples. This chain connects TRBV6-5 to TRBJ1-3; perhaps TRBD1 as D (6 bases). The sequenced sample was cultured PBMCs, obtained from culture after CMV antigen stimulation. The CDR3 is CASSLRDTGNTIYF. The CDR3 DNA reads as TGTGCCAGCAGCCTCCGGGACACTGGAAACACCATATATTTT.